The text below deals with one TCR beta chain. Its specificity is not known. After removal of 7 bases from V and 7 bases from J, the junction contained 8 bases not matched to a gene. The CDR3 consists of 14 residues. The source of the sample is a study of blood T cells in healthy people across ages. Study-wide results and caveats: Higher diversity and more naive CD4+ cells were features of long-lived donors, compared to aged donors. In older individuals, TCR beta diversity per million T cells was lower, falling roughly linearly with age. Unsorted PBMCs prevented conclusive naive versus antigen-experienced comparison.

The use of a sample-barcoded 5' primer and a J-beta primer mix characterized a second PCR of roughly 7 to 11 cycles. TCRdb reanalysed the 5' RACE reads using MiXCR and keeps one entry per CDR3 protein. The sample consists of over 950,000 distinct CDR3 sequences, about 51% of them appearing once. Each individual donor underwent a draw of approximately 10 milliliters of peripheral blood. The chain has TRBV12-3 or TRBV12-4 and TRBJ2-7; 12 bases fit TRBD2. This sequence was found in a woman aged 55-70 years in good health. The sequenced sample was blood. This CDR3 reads CASTPSGRAQEQYF. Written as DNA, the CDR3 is TGTGCCAGCACCCCTAGCGGGAGGGCCCAAGAGCAGTACTTC.